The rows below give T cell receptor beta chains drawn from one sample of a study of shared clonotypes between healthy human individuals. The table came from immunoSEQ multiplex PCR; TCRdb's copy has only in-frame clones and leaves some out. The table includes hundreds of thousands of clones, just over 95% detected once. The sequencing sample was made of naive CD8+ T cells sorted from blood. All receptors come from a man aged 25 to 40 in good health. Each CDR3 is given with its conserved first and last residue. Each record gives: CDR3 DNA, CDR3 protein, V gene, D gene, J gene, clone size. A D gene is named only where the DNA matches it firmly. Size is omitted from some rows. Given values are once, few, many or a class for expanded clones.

TGTGCCAGCTTGAGCAGCAGCACAGATACGCAGTATTTT CASLSSSTDTQYF TRBV2 - TRBJ2-3 -
TGCAGCGTTTTAGGGGCCTACGAGCAGTACTTC CSVLGAYEQYF TRBV29-1 - TRBJ2-7 -
TGTGCCAGCAGCGTCTCGCTAGCGGGAGTCAATGAGCAGTTCTTC CASSVSLAGVNEQFF TRBV9 TRBD2 TRBJ2-1 -
TGTGCCAGCAGTTCACGCGGGAGAAGAGGTATCTTCGATGAGCAGTTCTTC CASSSRGRRGIFDEQFF TRBV28 TRBD2 TRBJ2-1 -
TGTGCCAGCAGCGAGACAGGACTCCAAGAGACCCAGTACTTC CASSETGLQETQYF TRBV9 - TRBJ2-5 -
TGCGCCAGCAGCCAGGGACCCGGGACGGCCTCCAACGAGCAGTACTTC CASSQGPGTASNEQYF TRBV4-3 - TRBJ2-7 -
TGCGCCAGCAGCTTGGGCGGGTGGGGTGAGCAGTTCTTC CASSLGGWGEQFF TRBV5-1 - TRBJ2-1 -
TGTGCCAGCAGCTTAATGGGGAGCAATGAGCAGTTCTTC CASSLMGSNEQFF TRBV7-2 - TRBJ2-1 -
TGCGCCAGCAGCGGTTCCCCCGGGACATTAGATTTGAACACTGAAGCTTTCTTT CASSGSPGTLDLNTEAFF TRBV4-1 - TRBJ1-1 -
TGTGCCAGCGCGAAGGTCTGGGGAGGTGAAGAGACCCAGTACTTC CASAKVWGGEETQYF TRBV28 - TRBJ2-5 -
TGTGCCAGCAGTGGGGCTAGCGGGCCGTCCCCTATAGGGCAGTTCTTC CASSGASGPSPIGQFF TRBV6-1 TRBD2 TRBJ2-1 -
TGTGCCAGCACCCGAGGGGGGTTTCCCTACGAGCAGTACTTC CASTRGGFPYEQYF TRBV27 - TRBJ2-7 -
TGTGCCAGCAGCAATGGGGGGACTAGCGTCTTCCTCAATGAGCAGTTCTTC CASSNGGTSVFLNEQFF TRBV21-1 - TRBJ2-1 -
TGCGCCAGCAGCTTGGGTTCCAGCGGGAGGGCCCTCTATGAGCAGTTCTTC CASSLGSSGRALYEQFF TRBV5-1 TRBD2 TRBJ2-1 once
TGTGCCAGCAGCCAAGGCGCCCGGGTGAAAGAATCTGGGGCCAACGTCCTGACTTTC CASSQGARVKESGANVLTF TRBV14 - TRBJ2-6 -
TGTGCCAGCAGCTTAGTCGGGACAGGGGACACCGGGGAGCTGTTTTTT CASSLVGTGDTGELFF TRBV7-6 TRBD1 TRBJ2-2 -
TGTGCCAGCAGTTTAGGGGGGCTAGCCTTAGATGAGCAGTTCTTC CASSLGGLALDEQFF TRBV27 - TRBJ2-1 -
TGTGCCAGCAGTCTGGACAATCAGCCCCAGCATTTT CASSLDNQPQHF TRBV7-2 - TRBJ1-5 -
TGTGCCAGCAGCGTAGCTCAAGGGGGTTTCGAGCAGTACTTC CASSVAQGGFEQYF TRBV9 - TRBJ2-7 -
TGTGCCAGCAGCTTGAAATCAAGTTTTGGGAACGAGCAGTACTTC CASSLKSSFGNEQYF TRBV5-6 - TRBJ2-7 -
TGTGCCAGCAGCCTAAGGGGGGCGAGATCCTACGAGCAGTACTTC CASSLRGARSYEQYF TRBV27 - TRBJ2-7 -